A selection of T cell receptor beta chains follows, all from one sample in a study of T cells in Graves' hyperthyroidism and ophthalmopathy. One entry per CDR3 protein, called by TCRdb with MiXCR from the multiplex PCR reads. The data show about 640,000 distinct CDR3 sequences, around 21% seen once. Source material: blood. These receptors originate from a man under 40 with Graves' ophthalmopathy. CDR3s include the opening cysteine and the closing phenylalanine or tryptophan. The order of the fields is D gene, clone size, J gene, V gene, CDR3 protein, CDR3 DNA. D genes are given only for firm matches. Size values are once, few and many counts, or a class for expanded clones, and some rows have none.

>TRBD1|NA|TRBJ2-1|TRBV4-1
CASSQEKGAGNEQFF
TGCGCCAGCAGCCAAGAGAAGGGGGCGGGCAATGAGCAGTTCTTC
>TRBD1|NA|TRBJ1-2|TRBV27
CASSPTGGGGHTF
TGTGCCAGCAGTCCTACAGGGGGCGGTGGCCACACCTTC
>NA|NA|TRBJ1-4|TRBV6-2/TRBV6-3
CASSYLLPGEKLFF
TGTGCCAGCAGTTACCTCCTCCCGGGCGAAAAACTGTTTTTT
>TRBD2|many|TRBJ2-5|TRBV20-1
CSASKSGRETQYF
TGCAGTGCTAGTAAAAGCGGGAGAGAGACCCAGTACTTC
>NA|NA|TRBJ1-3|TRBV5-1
CASSSPVDRESGNTIYF
TGCGCCAGCAGTAGCCCGGTTGACCGAGAGTCTGGAAACACCATATATTTT
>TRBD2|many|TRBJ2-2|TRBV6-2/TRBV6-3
CASSRTSGTNTGELFF
TGTGCCAGCAGCCGGACTAGCGGTACGAACACCGGGGAGCTGTTTTTT
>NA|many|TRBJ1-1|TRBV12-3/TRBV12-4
CASSPRRGNTEAFF
TGTGCCAGCAGCCCTCGCCGGGGGAACACTGAAGCTTTCTTT
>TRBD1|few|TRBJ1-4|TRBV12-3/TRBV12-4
CASSHPKDREPMASNEKLFF
TGTGCCAGCAGCCATCCCAAGGACAGGGAACCGATGGCTTCTAATGAAAAACTGTTTTTT
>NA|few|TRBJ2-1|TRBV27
CASSLKGSYNEQFF
TGTGCCAGCAGTTTGAAGGGTTCCTACAATGAGCAGTTCTTC
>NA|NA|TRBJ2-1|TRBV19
CASSITAMDNEQFF
TGTGCCAGTAGTATAACCGCGATGGACAATGAGCAGTTCTTC
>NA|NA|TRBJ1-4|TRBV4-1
CASSQVLGEKLFF
TGCGCCAGCAGCCAAGTTCTTGGGGAAAAACTGTTTTTT
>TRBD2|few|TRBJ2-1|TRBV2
CASSETLALGGKNEQFF
TGTGCCAGCAGCGAAACTCTAGCTCTCGGGGGGAAAAATGAGCAGTTCTTC
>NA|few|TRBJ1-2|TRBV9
CASSAHADYGYTF
TGTGCCAGCAGCGCTCACGCGGACTATGGCTACACCTTC
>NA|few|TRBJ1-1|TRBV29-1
CSAVMNTEAFF
TGCAGCGCGGTTATGAACACTGAAGCTTTCTTT
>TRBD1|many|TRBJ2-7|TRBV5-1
CASSSGQVTTYEQYF
TGCGCCAGCAGCTCGGGACAGGTAACGACCTACGAGCAGTACTTC
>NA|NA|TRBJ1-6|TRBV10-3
CAITGEIRSPLHF
TGTGCCATCACAGGGGAGATCCGCTCACCCCTCCACTTT
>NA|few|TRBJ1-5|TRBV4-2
CASSQAASSNQPQHF
TGTGCCAGCAGCCAAGCGGCGAGTAGCAATCAGCCCCAGCATTTT
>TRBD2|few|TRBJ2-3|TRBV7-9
CASSFGLARGTDTQYF
TGTGCCAGCAGCTTCGGACTAGCGAGGGGCACAGATACGCAGTATTTT
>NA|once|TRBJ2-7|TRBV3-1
CASSQGRIAEQYF
TGTGCCAGCAGCCAAGGACGAATTGCCGAGCAGTACTTC
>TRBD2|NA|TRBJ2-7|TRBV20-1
CSARRGGAYEQYF
TGCAGTGCTAGGCGCGGGGGAGCCTACGAGCAGTACTTC
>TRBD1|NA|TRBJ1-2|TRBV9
CASTGTDDYGYTF
TGTGCCAGCACAGGGACAGACGACTATGGCTACACCTTC
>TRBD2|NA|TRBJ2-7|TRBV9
CASSVGGSGRGEQYF
TGTGCCAGCAGCGTAGGGGGTAGCGGGAGGGGCGAGCAGTACTTC
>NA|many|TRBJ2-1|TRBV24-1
CATSREGPHNEQFF
TGTGCCACCAGTCGAGAGGGTCCCCACAATGAGCAGTTCTTC
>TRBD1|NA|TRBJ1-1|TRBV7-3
CASTHHKPGGGTEAFF
TGTGCCAGCACCCATCACAAACCAGGGGGGGGGACTGAAGCTTTCTTT
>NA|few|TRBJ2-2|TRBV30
CASTRDNSNTGELFF
TGTGCCTCCACAAGGGACAACTCGAACACCGGGGAGCTGTTTTTT
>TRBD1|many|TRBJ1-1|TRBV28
CASSFPAGTEQGNTEAFF
TGTGCCAGCAGTTTCCCCGCCGGGACAGAGCAAGGGAACACTGAAGCTTTCTTT
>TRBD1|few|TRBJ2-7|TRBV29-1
CSVAGQGVVEFMSSYEQYF
TGCAGCGTTGCGGGACAGGGTGTGGTCGAATTTATGAGCTCCTACGAGCAGTACTTC